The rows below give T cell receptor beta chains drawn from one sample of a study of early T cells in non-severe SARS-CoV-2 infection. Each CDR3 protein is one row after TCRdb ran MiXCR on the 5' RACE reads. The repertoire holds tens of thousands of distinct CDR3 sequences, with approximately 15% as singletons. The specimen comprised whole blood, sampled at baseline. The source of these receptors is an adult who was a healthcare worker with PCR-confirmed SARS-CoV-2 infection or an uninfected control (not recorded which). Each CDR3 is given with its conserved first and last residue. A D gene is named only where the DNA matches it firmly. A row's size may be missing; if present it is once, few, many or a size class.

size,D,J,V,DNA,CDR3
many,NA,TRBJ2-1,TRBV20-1,TGCAGTGCTAGAGACTCCGACCGCCACTCCTACAATGAGCAGTTCTTC,CSARDSDRHSYNEQFF
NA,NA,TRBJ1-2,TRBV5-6,TGTGCCAGCAGCTTGATGGACCGCCCGGTGAGCTACACCTTC,CASSLMDRPVSYTF
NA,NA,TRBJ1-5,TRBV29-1,TGCAGCGTTGGAGGCGGGGATCAGCCCCAGCATTTT,CSVGGGDQPQHF
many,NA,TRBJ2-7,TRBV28,TGTGCCAGCAGTTGGAGGATCCACGAGCAGTACTTC,CASSWRIHEQYF
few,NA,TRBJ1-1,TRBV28,TGTGCCAGCAGTTTATCCCCGACAGGAAACACTGAAGCTTTCTTT,CASSLSPTGNTEAFF
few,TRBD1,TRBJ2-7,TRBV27,TGTGCCAGCAGTTTTTCGGGGACAGGGGGTCCGTACTTC,CASSFSGTGGPYF
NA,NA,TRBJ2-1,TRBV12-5,TGTGCTAGTGGTTCCACTTTTGGTGAGCAGTTCTTC,CASGSTFGEQFF
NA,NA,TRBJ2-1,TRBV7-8,TGTGCCAGCAGCTTAGATGTAGCCTCCTACAATGAGCAGTTCTTC,CASSLDVASYNEQFF
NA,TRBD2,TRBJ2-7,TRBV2,TGTGCCGGTTCTAGCGGGACGTACGAGCAGTACTTC,CAGSSGTYEQYF
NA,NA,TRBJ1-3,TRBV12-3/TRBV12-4,TGTGCCAGCAGTTTGGATCCGCGCCCCGGAAACACCATATATTTT,CASSLDPRPGNTIYF
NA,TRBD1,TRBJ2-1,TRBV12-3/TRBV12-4,TGTGCCAGCACCTCCCCGGGACAGGGGGCCTTAAATGAGCAGTTCTTC,CASTSPGQGALNEQFF